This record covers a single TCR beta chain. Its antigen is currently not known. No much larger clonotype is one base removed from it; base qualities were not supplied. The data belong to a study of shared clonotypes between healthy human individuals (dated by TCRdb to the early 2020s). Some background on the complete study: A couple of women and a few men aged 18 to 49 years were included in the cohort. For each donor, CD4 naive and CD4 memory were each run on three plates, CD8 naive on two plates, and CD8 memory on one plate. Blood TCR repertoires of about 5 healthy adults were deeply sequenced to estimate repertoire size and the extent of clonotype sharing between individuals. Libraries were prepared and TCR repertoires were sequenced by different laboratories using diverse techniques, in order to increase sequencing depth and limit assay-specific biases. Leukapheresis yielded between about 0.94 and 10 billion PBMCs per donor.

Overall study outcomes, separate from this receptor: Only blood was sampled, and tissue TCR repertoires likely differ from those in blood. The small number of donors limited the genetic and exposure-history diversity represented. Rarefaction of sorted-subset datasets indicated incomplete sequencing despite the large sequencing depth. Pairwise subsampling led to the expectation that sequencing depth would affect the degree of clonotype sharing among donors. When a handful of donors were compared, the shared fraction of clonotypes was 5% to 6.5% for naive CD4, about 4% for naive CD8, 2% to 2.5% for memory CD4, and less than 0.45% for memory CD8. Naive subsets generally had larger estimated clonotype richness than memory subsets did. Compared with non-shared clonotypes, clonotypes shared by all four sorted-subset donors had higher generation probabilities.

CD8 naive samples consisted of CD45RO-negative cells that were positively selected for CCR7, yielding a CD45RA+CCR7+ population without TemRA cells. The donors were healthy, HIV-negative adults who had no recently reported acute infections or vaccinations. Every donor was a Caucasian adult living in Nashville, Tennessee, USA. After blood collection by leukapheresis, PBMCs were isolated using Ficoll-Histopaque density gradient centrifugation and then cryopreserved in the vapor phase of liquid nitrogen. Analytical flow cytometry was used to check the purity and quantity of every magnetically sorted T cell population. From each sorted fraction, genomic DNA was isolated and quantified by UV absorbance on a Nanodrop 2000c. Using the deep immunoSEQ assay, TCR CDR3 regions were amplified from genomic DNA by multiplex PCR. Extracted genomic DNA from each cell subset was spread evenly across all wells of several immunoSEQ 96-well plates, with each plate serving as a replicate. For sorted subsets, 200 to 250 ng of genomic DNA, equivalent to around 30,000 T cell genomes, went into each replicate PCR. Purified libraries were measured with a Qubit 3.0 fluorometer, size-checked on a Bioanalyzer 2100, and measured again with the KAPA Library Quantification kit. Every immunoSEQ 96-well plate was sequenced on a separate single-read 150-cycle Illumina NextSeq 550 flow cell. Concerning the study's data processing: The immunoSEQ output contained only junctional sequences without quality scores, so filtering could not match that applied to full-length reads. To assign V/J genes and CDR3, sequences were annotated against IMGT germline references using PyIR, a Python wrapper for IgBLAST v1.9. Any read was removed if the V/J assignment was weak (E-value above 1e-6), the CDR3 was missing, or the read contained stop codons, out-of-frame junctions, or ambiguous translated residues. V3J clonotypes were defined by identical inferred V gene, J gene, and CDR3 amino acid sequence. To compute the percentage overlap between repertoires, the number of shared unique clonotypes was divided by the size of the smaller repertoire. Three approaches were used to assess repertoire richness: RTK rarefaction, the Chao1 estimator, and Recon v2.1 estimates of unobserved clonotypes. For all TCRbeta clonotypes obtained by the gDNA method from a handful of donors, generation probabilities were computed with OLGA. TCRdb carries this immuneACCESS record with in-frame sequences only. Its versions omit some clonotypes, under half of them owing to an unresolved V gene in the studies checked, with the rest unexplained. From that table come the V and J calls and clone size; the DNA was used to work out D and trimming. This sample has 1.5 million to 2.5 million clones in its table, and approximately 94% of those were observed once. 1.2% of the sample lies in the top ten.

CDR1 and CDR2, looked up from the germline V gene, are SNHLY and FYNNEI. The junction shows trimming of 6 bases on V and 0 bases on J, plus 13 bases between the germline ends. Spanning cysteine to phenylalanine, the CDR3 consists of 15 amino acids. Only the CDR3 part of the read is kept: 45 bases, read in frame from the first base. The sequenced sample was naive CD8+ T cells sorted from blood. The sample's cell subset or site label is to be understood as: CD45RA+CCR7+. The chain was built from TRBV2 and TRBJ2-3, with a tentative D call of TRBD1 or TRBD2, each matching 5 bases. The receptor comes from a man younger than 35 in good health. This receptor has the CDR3 CASSEGRDSTDTQYF. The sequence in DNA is TGTGCCAGCAGCGAGGGCAGGGATAGCACAGATACGCAGTATTTT.